This T cell receptor (beta chain) was captured by sequencing in a study of CD8 T cells in Susac syndrome. The CDR3 spans 13 residues. Trimming cost V 10 bases and J 5 bases; bases outside gene matches: 5. Germline CDR1 and CDR2: MDHEN and SYDVKM. Turning to this clonotype: The target antigen is unknown.

Study results and caveats: Susac-specific public clones in total CD8+ repertoires numbered sixteen; in CD8+ TEMRA repertoires, they numbered a few.

The RNA input was about 0.45 to 1 ug, and it was reverse transcribed with random hexamers. MiXCR, applied by TCRdb to the immunoSEQ multiplex PCR reads, yields one record per CDR3 protein. The sample yields roughly 89,000 distinct CDR3 sequences, 95% to 97% seen once. The Susac syndrome patients fit the recently defined diagnostic criteria for definite or probable disease. Both CD4+ and CD8+ T cells were negatively isolated, and TEMRA cells underwent FACS enrichment. Sequencing was carried out using CD8+ T cells from PBMCs. The receptor comes from a human donor with Susac syndrome. The V call is TRBV28, the J call TRBJ2-1; TRBD2 agrees at 10 bases. CDR3 DNA: TGTGCCACCTGGACTAGCGGCGACAATGAGCAGTTCTTC. Translated, it gives CATWTSGDNEQFF.